One and the same sample provided the 27 T cell receptor beta chains below, sequenced in a study of OX40 agonist ivuxolimab in advanced cancers. Library construction relied on the immunoSEQ multiplex PCR assay. Not all clones reach the TCRdb copy of this immuneACCESS table, which keeps in-frame sequences only. Checked studies attribute under half of the gap to unresolved V genes and leave the rest unexplained. The sample includes around 60,000 clones, with roughly 90% observed a single time. The ten largest clones add up to over 2.5% of the sample. This specimen consisted of CD4+ or CD8+ T cells sorted from blood, obtained in a trial of the OX40 agonist ivuxolimab. These receptors were collected from an adult with an advanced solid tumor such as melanoma, head and neck, liver or kidney cancer.

This chain uses TRBV5-1 with TRBJ2-1; TRBD2 is a possible D gene (5 bases). Trimming took 1 base from V and 1 from J, leaving 15 bases between them. CDR1 SGHRS and CDR2 YFSETQ come from the germline V gene. This CDR3 is built from 17 residues. The CDR3 spells CASSLTLGLTSYNEQFF. The CDR3, as DNA: TGCGCCAGCAGCTTGACGTTAGGACTGACTTCCTACAATGAGCAGTTCTTC. The complete variable domain, with remaining parts taken from reference TRBV5-1 and TRBJ2-1, reads KAGVTQTPRYLIKTRGQQVTLSCSPISGHRSVSWYQQTPGQGLQFLFEYFSETQRNKGNFPGRFSGRQFSNSRSEMNVSTLELGDSALYLCASSLTLGLTSYNEQFFGPGTRLTVL.

This chain uses TRBV28 with TRBJ1-1; a weak D match, TRBD1 (6 bases). Trimming removed 6 bases from V and 4 bases from J, with 12 bases in between. The V gene's germline CDR1 is MDHEN and CDR2 SYDVKM. The CDR3 has 13 residues. The CDR3 is CASSYLGGTEAFF. For the CDR3, the DNA is TGTGCCAGCAGCTACTTAGGGGGCACTGAAGCTTTCTTT.

The chain has TRBV7-8 and TRBJ2-1, with 11 bases that match TRBD2. The V gene end was trimmed by 2 bases and the J gene end by 8 bases; junction bases not matched to a gene: 5. The CDR3 spans 15 residues. CDR1 SGHVS and CDR2 FQNEAQ come from the germline V gene. CDR3 bases: TGTGCCAGCAGCTTAACTAGCGGGAGCTTCGATGAGCAGTTCTTC. Protein product: CASSLTSGSFDEQFF.

In this sample, this clone turned up once. The chain joins TRBV19 to TRBJ2-3; D is perhaps TRBD1 or TRBD2 (6 bases each). Trimming stripped 7 bases from V and 9 bases from J, with 14 bases between. The CDR3 totals 12 residues. The germline gives CDR1 LNHDA, CDR2 SQIVND (reference sequence). The CDR3 coding sequence is TGTGCCAGTAACGGGGGCGGTGGAACGCAGTATTTT. Its translation is CASNGGGGTQYF.

This sequence joins TRBV13 and TRBJ2-7, with 8 bases matching TRBD2. The germline V gene encodes CDR1 PRHDT and CDR2 FYEKMQ (reference sequence). The CDR3 covers 14 residues. The V and J ends lost 0 bases and 10 bases, in that order; junction bases with no gene match: 8. CDR3 DNA: TGTGCCAGCAGCTTAGGCCGATCGGGGACTAGTCAGTACTTC. Protein: CASSLGRSGTSQYF.

CDR3 loop: CAWSDSQGYTF. The CDR3 region has the DNA TGTGCCTGGAGTGACAGCCAGGGCTACACCTTC. The rearrangement joins TRBV30 to TRBJ1-2; D is uncertain. Germline CDR1 and CDR2: GTSNPN and SVGIG (reference sequence). CDR3 length equals 11 residues. V dropped 1 base and J dropped 8 bases, with 8 bases sitting between them.

The chain couples TRBV4-3 to TRBJ1-2; D is possibly TRBD1 (5 bases). The CDR3 extends over 15 amino acids. Trimming took 3 bases from V and 4 from J, leaving 15 bases between them. Germline V gives CDR1 LGHNA, CDR2 YSLEER. As DNA, the CDR3 is TGCGCCAGCAGCCACCTGGGACGTGAGGCCTATGGCTACACCTTC. It encodes CASSHLGREAYGYTF.

The rearrangement links TRBV15 to TRBJ1-6; D may be TRBD1 (5 bases). The CDR3 extends over 15 amino acids. Germline values: CDR1 LNHNV, CDR2 YYDKDF (reference sequence). Trimming pared 6 bases from V and 0 bases from J, leaving 9 bases between. This chain's CDR3 is CATSSGSSYNSPLHF. As DNA, the CDR3 is TGTGCCACCAGTTCAGGGAGCTCCTATAATTCACCCCTCCACTTT.

V is TRBV5-1 and J is TRBJ1-2; D gene unclear. The CDR3 runs to 13 residues. Germline-derived CDR1 and CDR2 are SGHRS and YFSETQ. Trimming left V 0 bases short and J 2 bases short, with 5 bases between. The CDR3 reads CASSLGQNYGYTF. The CDR3 DNA sequence: TGCGCCAGCAGCTTGGGTCAGAACTATGGCTACACCTTC. Full variable domain (outside the CDR3, taken from reference TRBV5-1 and TRBJ1-2): KAGVTQTPRYLIKTRGQQVTLSCSPISGHRSVSWYQQTPGQGLQFLFEYFSETQRNKGNFPGRFSGRQFSNSRSEMNVSTLELGDSALYLCASSLGQNYGYTFGSGTRLTVV.

The rearrangement links TRBV6-1 to TRBJ2-7, with D unclear. Germline V CDR1 and CDR2: MNHNS, SASEGT. Trimming removed 4 bases from V and 7 bases from J, with 14 bases in between. The CDR3 is 13 amino acids. The CDR3 nucleotides are TGTGCCAGCAGTGCGGACCCCCGCACTGAGCAGTACTTC. It encodes CASSADPRTEQYF.

The rearrangement uses TRBV6-6 and TRBJ1-1, with 7 positions matching TRBD1. The CDR3 consists of 14 residues. Trimming took 6 bases from V and 0 from J; bases not matched to a gene: 4. Looked up from germline, CDR1 is MNHNY and CDR2 is SVGAGI (reference sequence). The CDR3 DNA follows: TGTGCCAGCAGGGGGACAGTTATGAACACTGAAGCTTTCTTT. Its protein product is CASRGTVMNTEAFF.

The chain is built from TRBV7-9 and TRBJ1-2, with 11 bases aligning to TRBD1. Germline loops: CDR1 SEHNR, CDR2 FQNEAQ (reference sequence). The CDR3 loop spans 16 amino acids. Trimming cost V 1 base and J 2 bases; bases outside gene matches: 3. DNA for the CDR3: TGTGCCAGCAGCTTAGGAGGGACAGGGGGAAACTATGGCTACACCTTC. It codes for CASSLGGTGGNYGYTF.

The rearrangement joins TRBV18 to TRBJ2-5; no definite D call. The V end was cut by 3 bases, the J end by 5 bases, with 13 bases between. There are 14 residues in the CDR3. Germline assignment: CDR1 KGHSH and CDR2 LQKENI. Here the CDR3 DNA reads TGTGCCAGCTCACCCGGAGATCGTAGGGAGACCCAGTACTTC. Its translation: CASSPGDRRETQYF.

This clone occurred once. The chain joins TRBV10-3 to TRBJ2-5; the match to TRBD1 covers 8 bases. The J segment lost 0 bases and the V segment lost 10 bases, leaving 4 bases of the junction unmatched. Germline assignment: CDR1 ENHRY and CDR2 SYGVKD. The CDR3 loop spans 13 amino acids. Here the CDR3 reads CATADRDQETQYF. The CDR3 DNA reads TGTGCCACTGCGGACAGGGACCAAGAGACCCAGTACTTC.

The V call is TRBV30, the J call TRBJ2-2; D is ambiguous. CDR1 and CDR2 from the germline V gene are GTSNPN and SVGIG (reference sequence). This CDR3 is 13 amino acids long. With 4 bases removed from V and 7 bases from J, the gap between germline ends came to 13 bases. CDR3 nucleotide sequence: TGTGCCTGGATGGAAGGTATCCACGGGGAGCTGTTTTTT. Its protein product is CAWMEGIHGELFF.

This clone was seen only a few times. The chain carries TRBV10-1 and TRBJ2-5; TRBD1 matches 8 bases. J gave up 1 base and V 4 bases, and 5 bases lay outside the gene matches. CDR1 WNHNN and CDR2 SYGVQD come from the germline V gene (reference sequence). CDR3 length equals 15 residues. CDR3 region: CASSGSGTGQETQYF. The DNA for the CDR3 is TGCGCCAGCAGTGGGTCCGGGACAGGCCAAGAGACCCAGTACTTC.

This clone was counted once. The chain employs TRBV11-1 and TRBJ2-1; 9 bases fit TRBD1. Germline V gives CDR1 SGHAT, CDR2 FQDESV (reference sequence). J was trimmed by 7 bases and V by 1 base; bases with no gene match: 2. CDR3 size: 14 residues. Here the CDR3 reads CASSLGTGVNEQFF. CDR3 sequence (DNA): TGTGCCAGCAGCTTAGGGACAGGGGTAAATGAGCAGTTCTTC.

This chain uses TRBV5-1 with TRBJ1-3; D gene ambiguous. Trimming pared 4 bases from V and 0 bases from J, leaving 17 bases between. The CDR3 runs 17 residues. CDR1 and CDR2 (germline): SGHRS, YFSETQ. The CDR3 coding sequence is TGCGCCAGCAGCCTCCGCTACACGCGATCCTCTGGAAACACCATATATTTT. It translates to CASSLRYTRSSGNTIYF.

The V gene is TRBV7-9, the J gene TRBJ1-5, with 11 positions matching TRBD1. With 5 bases clipped from V and 4 bases from J, the junction kept 4 bases outside the gene matches. The germline gives CDR1 SEHNR, CDR2 FQNEAQ (reference sequence). The CDR3 spans 15 residues. The CDR3 region has the DNA TGTGCCAGCAGCCGGACAGGGGGCGCGAATCAGCCCCAGCATTTT. Its translation is CASSRTGGANQPQHF.

V usage is TRBV18 and J usage is TRBJ1-1; D is unclear. This CDR3 comprises 15 residues. Per germline, CDR1 KGHSH and CDR2 LQKENI. The V end was cut by 6 bases, the J end by 1 base, with 15 bases between. The CDR3 region is CASSHGQAANTEAFF. The CDR3 coding sequence is TGTGCCAGCTCCCATGGGCAGGCGGCGAACACTGAAGCTTTCTTT.

V gene TRBV28 combines with J gene TRBJ1-2; D is unresolved. Trimming stripped 2 bases from V and 8 bases from J, with 9 bases between. This CDR3 has 12 residues. Germline values: CDR1 MDHEN, CDR2 SYDVKM. The CDR3 coding sequence is TGTGCCAGCAGTTTAGACGAGGAGGGCTACACCTTC. Protein product: CASSLDEEGYTF.

This sequence joins TRBV25-1 and TRBJ1-3; 7 bases align to TRBD1. Germline assignment: CDR1 MGHDK and CDR2 SYGVNS. V lost 3 bases, J lost 3 bases, and 2 bases stayed unmatched. This CDR3 contains 14 residues. This CDR3 is CASSEWTGGNTIYF. The CDR3 coding sequence is TGTGCCAGCAGTGAGTGGACAGGTGGAAACACCATATATTTT.

The chain employs TRBV14 and TRBJ1-1; a possible D gene is TRBD1 (6 bases). Germline V gives CDR1 SGHDN, CDR2 FVKESK. CDR3 length: 14 residues. Trimming left V 4 bases short and J 7 bases short, with 16 bases between. CDR3 residues: CASSPLPARGEAFF. The CDR3 nucleotides are TGTGCCAGCAGCCCCCTACCGGCCAGGGGTGAAGCTTTCTTT.

The count of this clone is one. The chain uses TRBV4-2 and TRBJ2-3; tentatively, D is TRBD2 (6 bases). The CDR3 loop spans 19 amino acids. Germline V gene data show CDR1 as LGHNA and CDR2 as YNFKEQ. With 0 bases removed from V and 2 bases from J, the gap between germline ends came to 21 bases. The CDR3 nucleotides are TGTGCCAGCAGCCAAGATGCGGGGAAAACTAGCAGATCCACAGATACGCAGTATTTT. It encodes CASSQDAGKTSRSTDTQYF.

The V gene is TRBV29-1, the J gene TRBJ2-7; 7 bases map to TRBD1. With 5 bases clipped from V and 1 base from J, the junction kept 2 bases outside the gene matches. This CDR3 has 12 amino acids. The germline V gene has CDR1 SQVTM and CDR2 ANQGSEA. CDR3 in amino acids: CSVRDRSYEQYF. The CDR3 DNA is TGCAGCGTTCGGGACAGATCCTACGAGCAGTACTTC.

The genes are TRBV5-1 and TRBJ2-1; D tentatively fits TRBD1 or TRBD2 (5 bases each). This CDR3 is 14 amino acids long. The germline V gene has CDR1 SGHRS and CDR2 YFSETQ. V lost 0 bases, J lost 5 bases, and 9 bases lay in between. The CDR3, as DNA: TGCGCCAGCAGCTTGGTAGGGACCCACAATGAGCAGTTCTTC. This gives the protein CASSLVGTHNEQFF.

This clone was observed once. V is TRBV7-3 and J is TRBJ2-7; maybe TRBD1 (6 bases). Germline loops: CDR1 SGHTA, CDR2 FQGTGA. V lost 5 bases and J lost 2, with 16 bases in between. The CDR3 has 15 amino acids. DNA for the CDR3: TGTGCCAGCAGCGTGACAGGACGGAGCCCCTACGAGCAGTACTTC. Residues: CASSVTGRSPYEQYF. The full variable domain, in which reference TRBV7-3 and TRBJ2-7 provide the parts outside the CDR3, is GAGVSQTPSNKVTEKGKYVELRCDPISGHTALYWYRQSLGQGPEFLIYFQGTGAADDSGLPNDRFFAVRPEGSVSTLKIQRTERGDSAVYLCASSVTGRSPYEQYFGPGTRLTVT.